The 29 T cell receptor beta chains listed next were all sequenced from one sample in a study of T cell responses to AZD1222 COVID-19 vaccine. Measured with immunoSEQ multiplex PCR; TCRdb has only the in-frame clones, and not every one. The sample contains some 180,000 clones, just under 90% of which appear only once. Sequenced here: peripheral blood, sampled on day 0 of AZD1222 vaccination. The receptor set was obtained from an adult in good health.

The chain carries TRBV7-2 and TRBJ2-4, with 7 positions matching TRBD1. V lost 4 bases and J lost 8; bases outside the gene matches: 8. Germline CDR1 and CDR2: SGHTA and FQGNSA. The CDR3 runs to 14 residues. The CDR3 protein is CASSYSRGWYIQYF. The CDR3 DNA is TGTGCCAGCAGCTACTCCAGGGGGTGGTACATTCAGTACTTC.

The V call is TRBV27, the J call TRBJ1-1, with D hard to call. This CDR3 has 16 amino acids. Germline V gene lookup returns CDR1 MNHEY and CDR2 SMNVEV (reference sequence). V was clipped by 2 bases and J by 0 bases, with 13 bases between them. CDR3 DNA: TGTGCCAGCAGTTTAATCGTGGGAAACCTGAACACTGAAGCTTTCTTT. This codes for CASSLIVGNLNTEAFF.

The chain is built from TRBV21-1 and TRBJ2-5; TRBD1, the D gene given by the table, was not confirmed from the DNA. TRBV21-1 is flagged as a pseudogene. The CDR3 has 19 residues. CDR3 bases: TGTGCCAGCAGCAGGAGGGGACAGCCCTACTTCCTCTACCAAGAGACCCAGTACTTC. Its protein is CASSRRGQPYFLYQETQYF.

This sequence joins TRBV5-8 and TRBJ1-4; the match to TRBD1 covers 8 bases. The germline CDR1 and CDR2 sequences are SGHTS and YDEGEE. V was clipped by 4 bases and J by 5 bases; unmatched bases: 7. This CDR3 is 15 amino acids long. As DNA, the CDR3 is TGTGCCAGCAGCCGGACAGGGAGTAGAAATGAAAAACTGTTTTTT. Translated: CASSRTGSRNEKLFF.

CDR3 protein: CASSLEADWGYEQYF. CDR3 DNA sequence: TGTGCCAGCAGCTTAGAGGCCGACTGGGGATACGAGCAGTACTTC. This chain links TRBV11-2 with TRBJ2-7; D not resolved. Germline lookup yields CDR1 SGHAT and CDR2 FQNNGV. CDR3 length: 15 amino acids. Trimming shortened V by 0 bases and J by 4 bases, and 13 bases separated the two germline ends.

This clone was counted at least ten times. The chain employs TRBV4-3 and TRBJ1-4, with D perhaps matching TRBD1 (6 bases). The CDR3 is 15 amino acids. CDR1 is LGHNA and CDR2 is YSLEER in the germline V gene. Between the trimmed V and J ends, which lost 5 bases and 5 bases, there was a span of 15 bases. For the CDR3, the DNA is TGCGCCAGCAGCACTTCAAGGACAGTAAATGAAAAACTGTTTTTT. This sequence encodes CASSTSRTVNEKLFF.

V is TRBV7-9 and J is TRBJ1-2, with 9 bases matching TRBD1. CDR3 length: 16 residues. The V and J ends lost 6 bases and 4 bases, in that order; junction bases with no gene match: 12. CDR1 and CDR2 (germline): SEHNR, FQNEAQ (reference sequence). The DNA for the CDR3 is TGTGCCAGCAGATCTACCGGGACAGGGATGCTCTATGGCTACACCTTC. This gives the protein CASRSTGTGMLYGYTF.

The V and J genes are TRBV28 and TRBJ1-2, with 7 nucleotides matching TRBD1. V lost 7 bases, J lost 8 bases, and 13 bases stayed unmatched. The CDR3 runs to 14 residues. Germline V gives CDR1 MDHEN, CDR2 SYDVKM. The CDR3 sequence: CASKGDSKSRGYTF. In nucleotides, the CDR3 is TGTGCCAGCAAGGGGGACAGCAAATCGCGGGGCTACACCTTC.

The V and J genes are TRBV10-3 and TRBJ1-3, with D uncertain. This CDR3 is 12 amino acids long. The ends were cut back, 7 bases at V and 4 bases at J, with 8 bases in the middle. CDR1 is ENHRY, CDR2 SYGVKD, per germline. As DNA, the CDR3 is TGTGCCATCACCGAGAGAGGAAACACCATATATTTT. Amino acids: CAITERGNTIYF.

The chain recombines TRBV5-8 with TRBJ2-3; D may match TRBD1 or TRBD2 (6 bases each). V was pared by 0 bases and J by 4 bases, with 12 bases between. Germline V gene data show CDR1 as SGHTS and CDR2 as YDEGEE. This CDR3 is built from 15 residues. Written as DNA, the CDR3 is TGTGCCAGCAGCTTGGGGGGGCGGAGGGCAGATACGCAGTATTTT. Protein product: CASSLGGRRADTQYF.

DNA for the CDR3: TGTGCCAGCAGCCTAACTAGCGGGAGTCAAAATACGCAGTATTTT. Protein: CASSLTSGSQNTQYF. This chain uses TRBV7-9 with TRBJ2-3; 11 bases line up with TRBD2. The V gene's germline CDR1 is SEHNR and CDR2 FQNEAQ (reference sequence). V was pared by 5 bases and J by 7 bases, with 8 bases of the junction left unmatched. The CDR3 covers 15 residues.

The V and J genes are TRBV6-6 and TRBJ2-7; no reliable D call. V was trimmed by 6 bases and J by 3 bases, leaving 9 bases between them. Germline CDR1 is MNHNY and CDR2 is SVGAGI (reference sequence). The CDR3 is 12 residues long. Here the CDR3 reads CASRTLDYEQYF. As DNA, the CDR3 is TGTGCCAGCAGGACACTGGACTACGAGCAGTACTTC.

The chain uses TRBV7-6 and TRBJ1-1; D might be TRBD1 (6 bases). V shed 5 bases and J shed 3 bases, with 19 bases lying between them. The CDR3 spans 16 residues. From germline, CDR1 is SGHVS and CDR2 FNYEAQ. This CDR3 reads CASSVRDGGHDTEAFF. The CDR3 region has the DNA TGTGCCAGCAGCGTCCGGGACGGGGGGCATGACACTGAAGCTTTCTTT.

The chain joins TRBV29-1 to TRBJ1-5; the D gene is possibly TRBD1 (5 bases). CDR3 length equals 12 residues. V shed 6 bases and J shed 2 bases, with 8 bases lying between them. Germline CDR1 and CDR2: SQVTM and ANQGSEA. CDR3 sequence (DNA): TGCAGCGTAGGGGACGGCAATCAGCCCCAGCATTTT. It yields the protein CSVGDGNQPQHF.

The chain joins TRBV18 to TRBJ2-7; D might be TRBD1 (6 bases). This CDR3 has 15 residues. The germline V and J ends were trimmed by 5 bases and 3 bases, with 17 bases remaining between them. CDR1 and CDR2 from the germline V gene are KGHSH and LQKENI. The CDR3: CASSSGTGSIYEQYF. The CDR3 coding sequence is TGTGCCAGCTCATCCGGTACAGGGTCCATCTACGAGCAGTACTTC.

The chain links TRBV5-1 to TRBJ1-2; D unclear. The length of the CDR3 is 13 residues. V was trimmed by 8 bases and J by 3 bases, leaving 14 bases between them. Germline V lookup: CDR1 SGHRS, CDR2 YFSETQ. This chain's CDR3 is CASQQGSDYGYTF. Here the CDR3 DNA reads TGCGCCAGTCAGCAAGGGTCGGACTATGGCTACACCTTC.

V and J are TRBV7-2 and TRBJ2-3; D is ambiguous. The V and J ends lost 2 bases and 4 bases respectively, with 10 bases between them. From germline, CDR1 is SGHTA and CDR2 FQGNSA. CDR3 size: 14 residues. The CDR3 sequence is CASSLNTVPDTQYF. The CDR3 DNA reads TGTGCCAGCAGCTTAAATACCGTGCCAGATACGCAGTATTTT.

CDR3 sequence reads: CASSDRGNEQYF. In DNA, the CDR3 is TGTGCCAGCAGTGACAGGGGTAACGAGCAGTACTTC. The V call is TRBV2, the J call TRBJ2-7; D possibly corresponds to TRBD1 (6 bases). V dropped 3 bases and J dropped 5 bases, with 8 bases sitting between them. CDR1 and CDR2 from the germline V gene are SNHLY and FYNNEI. The CDR3 covers 12 residues.

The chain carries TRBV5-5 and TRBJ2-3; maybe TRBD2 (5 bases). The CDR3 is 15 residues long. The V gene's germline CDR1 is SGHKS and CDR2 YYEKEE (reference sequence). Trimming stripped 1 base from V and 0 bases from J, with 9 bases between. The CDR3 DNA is TGTGCCAGCAGCTTGAGGGCGGGTAGCACAGATACGCAGTATTTT. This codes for CASSLRAGSTDTQYF.

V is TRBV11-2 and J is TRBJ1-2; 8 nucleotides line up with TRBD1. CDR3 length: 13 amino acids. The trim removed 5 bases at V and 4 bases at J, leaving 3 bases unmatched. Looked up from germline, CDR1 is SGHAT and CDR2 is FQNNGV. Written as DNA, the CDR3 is TGTGCCAGCAGCCCAGGGGGCTTCTATGGCTACACCTTC. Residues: CASSPGGFYGYTF.

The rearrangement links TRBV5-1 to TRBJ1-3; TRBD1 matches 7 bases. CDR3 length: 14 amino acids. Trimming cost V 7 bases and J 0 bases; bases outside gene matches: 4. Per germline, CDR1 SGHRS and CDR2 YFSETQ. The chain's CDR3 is CASGDSLSGNTIYF. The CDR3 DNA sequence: TGCGCCAGCGGGGACAGCCTCTCTGGAAACACCATATATTTT. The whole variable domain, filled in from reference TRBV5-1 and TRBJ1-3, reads KAGVTQTPRYLIKTRGQQVTLSCSPISGHRSVSWYQQTPGQGLQFLFEYFSETQRNKGNFPGRFSGRQFSNSRSEMNVSTLELGDSALYLCASGDSLSGNTIYFGEGSWLTVV.

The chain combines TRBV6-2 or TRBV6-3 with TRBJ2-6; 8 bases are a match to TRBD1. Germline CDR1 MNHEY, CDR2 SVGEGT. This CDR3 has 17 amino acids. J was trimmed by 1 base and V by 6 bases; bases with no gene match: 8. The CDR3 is CASSRDRSWSGANVLTF. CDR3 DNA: TGTGCCAGCAGCCGGGACAGGTCCTGGTCTGGGGCCAACGTCCTGACTTTC.

This CDR3 reads CAWDESNQPQHF. The CDR3 DNA reads as TGTGCCTGGGATGAATCGAATCAGCCCCAGCATTTT. The chain joins TRBV30 to TRBJ1-5; D is undetermined. This CDR3 comprises 12 residues. Germline V gene sequence: CDR1 GTSNPN, CDR2 SVGIG (reference sequence). Trimming shortened V by 5 bases and J by 4 bases, and 9 bases separated the two germline ends. The whole variable domain, remainder taken from reference TRBV30 and TRBJ1-5, is SQTIHQWPATLVQPVGSPLSLECTVEGTSNPNLYWYRQAAGRGLQLLFYSVGIGQISSEVPQNLSASRPQDRQFILSSKKLLLSDSGFYLCAWDESNQPQHFGDGTRLSIL.

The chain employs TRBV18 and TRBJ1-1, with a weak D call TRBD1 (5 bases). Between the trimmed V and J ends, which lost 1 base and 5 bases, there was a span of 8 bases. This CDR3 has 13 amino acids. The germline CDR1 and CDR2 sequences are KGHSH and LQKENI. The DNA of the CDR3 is TGTGCCAGCTCACCACAGACAGCTACTGAAGCTTTCTTT. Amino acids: CASSPQTATEAFF.

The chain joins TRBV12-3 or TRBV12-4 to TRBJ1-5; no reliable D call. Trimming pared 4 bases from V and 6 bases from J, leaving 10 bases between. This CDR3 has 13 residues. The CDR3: CASSYGRGQPQHF. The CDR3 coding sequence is TGTGCCAGCAGTTACGGCCGAGGTCAGCCCCAGCATTTT.

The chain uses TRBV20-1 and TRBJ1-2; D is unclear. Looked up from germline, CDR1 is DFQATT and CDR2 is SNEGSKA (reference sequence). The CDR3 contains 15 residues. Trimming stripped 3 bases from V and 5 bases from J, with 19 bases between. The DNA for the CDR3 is TGCAGTGCTAGTCCGGGTAGACCCACACGATATGGCTACACCTTC. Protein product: CSASPGRPTRYGYTF.

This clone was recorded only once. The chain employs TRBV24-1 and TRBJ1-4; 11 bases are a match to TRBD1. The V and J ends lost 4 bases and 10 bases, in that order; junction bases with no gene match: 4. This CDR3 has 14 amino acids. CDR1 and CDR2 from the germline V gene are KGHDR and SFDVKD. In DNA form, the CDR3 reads TGTGCCACCAGTGACCCTGGGACAGGGGGAAAACTGTTTTTT. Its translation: CATSDPGTGGKLFF.

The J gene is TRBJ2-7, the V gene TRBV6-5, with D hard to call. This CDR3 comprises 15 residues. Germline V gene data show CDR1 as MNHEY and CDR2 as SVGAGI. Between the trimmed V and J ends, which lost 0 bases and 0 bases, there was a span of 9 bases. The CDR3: CASSYSQQYSYEQYF. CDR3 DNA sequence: TGTGCCAGCAGTTACTCGCAACAGTACTCCTACGAGCAGTACTTC.

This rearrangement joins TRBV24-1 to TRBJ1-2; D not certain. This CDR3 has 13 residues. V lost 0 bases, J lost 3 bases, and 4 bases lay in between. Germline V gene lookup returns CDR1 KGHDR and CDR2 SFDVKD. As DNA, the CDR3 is TGTGCCACCAGTGATTTGTTTGACTATGGCTACACCTTC. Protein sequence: CATSDLFDYGYTF.